The clone carrying this T cell receptor beta chain has just one count. The assay was immunoSEQ multiplex PCR, and TCRdb's table has in-frame clones only and misses some. The sample lists some 81,000 clones, roughly 91% occurring once. This specimen belongs to a study of blood T cell repertoires in COVID-19. Whole-study context: PBMCs, B-cell-depleted T cells, or T cells provided the cDNA or gDNA that made up the material.

This sequence was found in a woman aged 50 to 65 in a cohort sampled during active COVID-19. Sequenced sample: peripheral blood.

The CDR3 DNA reads TGTGCCAGCAGCTCCACGAACCGGGGAAGAGGGTCCAATGAGCAGTTCTTC. Translating it yields CASSSTNRGRGSNEQFF. This chain links TRBV3-1 (or the pseudogene TRBV3-2) with TRBJ2-1; possibly TRBD2 for D (5 bases). The CDR3 has 17 residues. Trimming left V 5 bases short and J 6 bases short, with 23 bases between. Germline CDR1 is LGHDT and CDR2 is YNNKEL (reference sequence).